This T cell receptor beta chain was found in a study of cytomegalovirus exposure and HLA in healthy donors. A remark on this clone: What it recognizes is unknown.

The PCR employed 60 Vbeta primers together with 13 Jbeta primers. Some clones are missing from TCRdb's copy, which holds only in-frame ones; the method was immunoSEQ multiplex PCR. The profile shows about 89,000 clones, around 85% of them singletons. General study results and limits: Across all donors, roughly uniform sequencing depth was an assumption of the presence/absence analyses. Per a prior analysis, the majority of TCR beta V segments were productive roughly 90% or roughly 30% of the time. Associated with cytomegalovirus, according to the listing, were around 160 TCR beta chains.

Material for sequencing was PBMCs. The sequence derives from a man between 40 and 49 years old in good health and CMV-seropositive.

CDR3 DNA sequence: TGTGCCAGCTCACCACCAGGGGGTCTCAACACCGGGGAGCTGTTTTTT. It translates to CASSPPGGLNTGELFF. This chain links TRBV18 with TRBJ2-2; tentatively, D is TRBD1 (6 bases). The CDR3 totals 16 residues. Between the trimmed V and J ends, which lost 0 bases and 2 bases, there was a span of 10 bases. Germline lookup yields CDR1 KGHSH and CDR2 LQKENI.